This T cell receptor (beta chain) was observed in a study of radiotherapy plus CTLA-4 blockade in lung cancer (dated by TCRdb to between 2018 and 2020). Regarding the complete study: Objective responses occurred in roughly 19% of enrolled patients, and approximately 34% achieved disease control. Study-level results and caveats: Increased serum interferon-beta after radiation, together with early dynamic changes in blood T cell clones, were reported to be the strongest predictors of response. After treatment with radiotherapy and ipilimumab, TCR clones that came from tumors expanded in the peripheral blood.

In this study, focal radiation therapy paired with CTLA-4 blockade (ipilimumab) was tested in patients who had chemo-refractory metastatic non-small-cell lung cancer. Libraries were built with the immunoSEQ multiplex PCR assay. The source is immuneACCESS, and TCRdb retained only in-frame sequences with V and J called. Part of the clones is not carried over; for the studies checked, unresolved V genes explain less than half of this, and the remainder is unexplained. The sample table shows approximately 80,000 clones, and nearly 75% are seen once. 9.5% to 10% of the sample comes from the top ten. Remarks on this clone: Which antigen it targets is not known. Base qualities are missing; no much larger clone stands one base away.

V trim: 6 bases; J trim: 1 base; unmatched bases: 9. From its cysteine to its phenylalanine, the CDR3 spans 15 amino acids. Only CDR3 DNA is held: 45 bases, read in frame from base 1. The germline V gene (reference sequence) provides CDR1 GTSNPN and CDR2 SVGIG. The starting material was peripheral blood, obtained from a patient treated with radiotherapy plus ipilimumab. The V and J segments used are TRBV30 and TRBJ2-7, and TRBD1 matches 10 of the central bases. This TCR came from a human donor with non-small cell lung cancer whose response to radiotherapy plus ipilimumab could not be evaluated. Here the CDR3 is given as CACTAWDRGSYEQYF. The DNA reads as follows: TGTGCCTGTACAGCTTGGGACAGGGGTTCCTACGAGCAGTACTTC.